Included here is one T cell receptor beta chain sequence, with context. The repertoire was sequenced with immunoSEQ multiplex PCR; TCRdb's copy has only in-frame clones and lacks some. The sample records approximately 47,000 clones, 70% to 85% being singletons. These data come from a study of T cells in tumors after PD-1 blockade. Study summary: Patients had no prior checkpoint blockade, systemic immunosuppressants, or anti-cancer therapy within 4 weeks. Blood samples averaged about 110,000 templates (range about 24,679-260,000) and 36,536 unique clonotypes. A subset received ongoing vismodegib 150 mg daily alongside anti-PD-1 therapy.

V lost 2 bases and J lost 10; bases outside the gene matches: 17. The CDR3 totals 18 residues. Germline V gene lookup returns CDR1 MNHNS and CDR2 SASEGT. This receptor was obtained from a human donor with advanced basal cell or squamous cell carcinoma (not recorded which). The J gene is TRBJ1-4, the V gene TRBV6-1; the match to TRBD1 covers 9 bases. Source: PBMCs, taken before anti-PD-1 therapy. As DNA, the CDR3 is TGTGCCAGCAGTGAATTTACCAATCCGGACAGGGGTGGTCCAAAACTGTTTTTT. Translation: CASSEFTNPDRGGPKLFF.